Detailed here is one T cell receptor beta chain. Antigen unknown. The length of the CDR3 is 14 residues. All donors came from Russia, were Caucasian and healthy, and spanned ages roughly 6 to 100. This record comes from a study of blood T cells in healthy people across ages. For the second PCR, which ran for 7 to 11 cycles, a sample-barcoded 5' primer and a J-beta primer mix were used. Per-sample output comprised a minimum of 2.5 million paired-end reads containing CDR3. MiXCR was run by TCRdb on the 5' RACE reads, yielding one entry per CDR3 protein. The sample yields 650,000 to 1,000,000 distinct CDR3 sequences, about 47% seen once. Study observations and caveats: With unsorted PBMCs, a conclusive comparison of naive versus antigen-experienced cells was not possible. Among long-lived donors, naive CD4+ cells were more numerous and diversity higher than in aged donors.

The chain couples TRBV21-1 to TRBJ2-4; the table gives TRBD1 as D, unverified against the DNA. The J call may be in error: the DNA end matches TRBJ2-7 better. TRBV21-1 is designated a pseudogene. The sequencing input was blood. The TCR comes from a man older than 75 in good health. The CDR3 loop reads CVSSTRTVQYEQYF. Here the CDR3 DNA reads TGTGTCAGCAGCACGAGGACAGTGCAGTACGAGCAGTACTTC.